This entry lists 9 T cell receptor beta chains sequenced from one sample in a study of blood T cell repertoires in COVID-19. Some clones are missing from TCRdb's copy, which holds only in-frame ones; the method was immunoSEQ multiplex PCR. In the table there are some 45,000 clones, around 79% of which are singletons. Material for sequencing was peripheral blood. Receptor source: a human donor in a cohort sampled during active COVID-19.

The chain is built from TRBV6-1 and TRBJ2-7, with TRBD1 matching over 9 bases. The CDR3 length is 19 residues. The germline gives CDR1 MNHNS, CDR2 SASEGT. J was trimmed by 6 bases and V by 0 bases; bases with no gene match: 18. This CDR3 is CASSEAGGYEGQGSAEQYF. The DNA for the CDR3 is TGTGCCAGCAGTGAAGCAGGTGGTTACGAGGGACAGGGCTCAGCCGAGCAGTACTTC.

The chain carries TRBV18 and TRBJ1-2, with TRBD1 matching over 7 bases. Losses at the gene ends were 2 bases for V and 4 bases for J; bases not matched to a gene: 10. There are 16 residues in the CDR3. CDR1 KGHSH and CDR2 LQKENI come from the germline V gene. CDR3 residues: CASSPYDREHFYGYTF. The CDR3 DNA reads as TGTGCCAGCTCACCATACGACAGGGAACACTTCTATGGCTACACCTTC.

The chain carries TRBV18 and TRBJ2-2; D uncertain. Between the trimmed V and J ends, which lost 4 bases and 1 base, there was a span of 10 bases. Germline CDR1 and CDR2: KGHSH and LQKENI. This CDR3 is 15 amino acids long. DNA for the CDR3: TGTGCCAGCTCACTCGCAGATATGAACACCGGGGAGCTGTTTTTT. Encoded protein: CASSLADMNTGELFF.

The chain recombines TRBV29-1 with TRBJ1-6; 8 nucleotides line up with TRBD1. V lost 4 bases to trimming and J lost 8 bases; unmatched junction nucleotides: 4. The CDR3 runs 13 residues. Per germline, CDR1 SQVTM and CDR2 ANQGSEA. The CDR3 bases are TGCAGCGTTGCAGGGGGCCCGGATTCACCCCTCCACTTT. As protein: CSVAGGPDSPLHF.

The chain has TRBV5-1 and TRBJ2-7; 9 bases are shared with TRBD1. Losses at the gene ends were 4 bases for V and 6 bases for J; bases not matched to a gene: 11. Per the germline V gene, CDR1 is SGHRS and CDR2 is YFSETQ. This CDR3 region has 15 residues. The CDR3 reads CASSPILGTGSEQYF. The CDR3 region has the DNA TGCGCCAGCAGCCCCATCTTAGGGACAGGGTCCGAGCAGTACTTC. The variable domain in full, with the rest retrieved from reference TRBV5-1 and TRBJ2-7, is KAGVTQTPRYLIKTRGQQVTLSCSPISGHRSVSWYQQTPGQGLQFLFEYFSETQRNKGNFPGRFSGRQFSNSRSEMNVSTLELGDSALYLCASSPILGTGSEQYFGPGTRLTVT.

This clone was seen a handful of times. The CDR3 reads CASSYAPTGAHQPQHF. CDR3 coding DNA: TGTGCCAGCAGCTACGCGCCGACAGGGGCCCATCAGCCCCAGCATTTT. The chain joins TRBV6-5 to TRBJ1-5; TRBD1 agrees at 8 bases. This CDR3 region has 16 residues. Germline values: CDR1 MNHEY, CDR2 SVGAGI. V trimming: 6 bases; J trimming: 5 bases; junction bases outside the gene matches: 12.

The chain's CDR3 is CASSEGPGQGGKLFF. As DNA, the CDR3 is TGCGCCAGCAGCGAAGGCCCGGGACAGGGGGGGAAACTGTTTTTT. The gene calls are TRBV5-1 and TRBJ1-4; 11 nucleotides match TRBD1. The CDR3 extends over 15 amino acids. Germline CDR1 is SGHRS and CDR2 is YFSETQ. The ends lost 4 bases at V and 11 bases at J; junction bases unmatched: 10. The full variable domain, with the rest looked up from reference TRBV5-1 and TRBJ1-4, is KAGVTQTPRYLIKTRGQQVTLSCSPISGHRSVSWYQQTPGQGLQFLFEYFSETQRNKGNFPGRFSGRQFSNSRSEMNVSTLELGDSALYLCASSEGPGQGGKLFFGSGTQLSVL.

The rearrangement links TRBV5-1 to TRBJ2-7; tentative D call: TRBD1 (5 bases). This CDR3 has 13 residues. V was trimmed by 4 bases and J by 6 bases, leaving 14 bases between them. The V gene's germline CDR1 is SGHRS and CDR2 YFSETQ. CDR3 DNA sequence: TGCGCCAGCAGCAACGGGCAGGGCCTCGAGCAGTACTTC. Amino acid sequence: CASSNGQGLEQYF. Based on the CDR3 plus reference TRBV5-1 and TRBJ2-7, the full variable domain is KAGVTQTPRYLIKTRGQQVTLSCSPISGHRSVSWYQQTPGQGLQFLFEYFSETQRNKGNFPGRFSGRQFSNSRSEMNVSTLELGDSALYLCASSNGQGLEQYFGPGTRLTVT.

V usage is TRBV7-9 and J usage is TRBJ2-2; D is unclear. V gave up 0 bases and J gave up 1 base, with 3 bases separating them. Germline values: CDR1 SEHNR, CDR2 FQNEAQ (reference sequence). This CDR3 is 14 amino acids long. DNA for the CDR3: TGTGCCAGCAGCTTAGCCGGGAACACCGGGGAGCTGTTTTTT. Residues: CASSLAGNTGELFF.